These T cell receptor beta chains were read from a single sample in a study of human T cells and chemical hapten exposure. TCRdb passed the RACE reads through MiXCR, listing each CDR3 protein once. Counted here are 200,000 to 300,000 distinct CDR3 sequences, over 8% occurring once; the ten biggest clones make up around 2.5%. Source: whole blood, taken in connection with sensitization to the hapten diphenylcyclopropenone (DPC). The source of these receptors is a woman in her thirties or forties with alopecia areata. Some clones in this sample may be carry-over from other donors' samples. Both conserved end residues are trimmed from each CDR3. Each record gives: V gene, clone size, CDR3 protein. Clone size appears in some rows only: once, few, many, or a class for an expanded clone.

>TRBV5-4|-
ASSQTAGGGRYGGELF
>TRBV12-3/TRBV12-4|few
ASSLGEEDGYT
>TRBV7-9|few
ASSLTDLSSGNTIY
>TRBV7-9|-
ASSLLGGRADEQY
>TRBV28|many
ASSSGLSYEQY
>TRBV20-1|few
SARVAGGPTGELF
>TRBV7-2|few
ASSLAVLDGYT
>TRBV3-1|-
ASSQDGDSPLH
>TRBV29-1|few
SDPRLAGGRNEQF
>TRBV29-1|-
SVDGSAYEQY
>TRBV6-5|few
ASRPGQAHSGANVLT
>TRBV11-2|-
ASSGGLSYNEQF
>TRBV15|few
ATSPRGGPGANVLT
>TRBV28|-
ASSSVREEQY
>TRBV7-3|-
ASSSTSGVQF
>TRBV5-4|many
ASSSVKETQY
>TRBV7-7|few
ASSLEGFHYGYT
>TRBV18|few
ASSPPGTRETQY
>TRBV7-8|-
ASSTLAGASYNEQF
>TRBV28|many
ASSLLGGKTEKLF
>TRBV5-1|few
ASSLSGRSTDTQY
>TRBV5-8|-
ASSLTLAGGSYNEQF